The 14 T cell receptor beta chains below were found in one sample sequenced in a study of CD8+ T cells in alopecia areata. Following extraction, RNA underwent reverse transcription to cDNA, which served as the sequencing template. Clones were read by immunoSEQ multiplex PCR, and TCRdb kept only the in-frame ones, dropping some. The sample has 65,000 to 90,000 clones, 45% to 60% seen once. Sequencing used NKG2D-high CD8+ T cells sorted from blood. The origin of the receptors is a human donor with alopecia areata.

The rearrangement links TRBV9 to TRBJ2-2; a possible D gene is TRBD1 (6 bases). Germline V lookup: CDR1 SGDLS, CDR2 YYNGEE. The length of the CDR3 is 14 residues. The V gene lost 3 bases and the J gene lost 5 bases, with 11 bases spanning the gap. The CDR3 protein is CASSGTGSTGELFF. The CDR3 nucleotides read TGTGCCAGCAGCGGAACAGGGTCGACCGGGGAGCTGTTTTTT. The variable domain in full, completed from reference TRBV9 and TRBJ2-2, reads DSGVTQTPKHLITATGQRVTLRCSPRSGDLSVYWYQQSLDQGLQFLIQYYNGEERAKGNILERFSAQQFPDLHSELNLSSLELGDSALYFCASSGTGSTGELFFGEGSRLTVL.

V and J are TRBV7-6 and TRBJ2-2; D is ambiguous. V was trimmed by 1 base and J by 4 bases, leaving 4 bases between them. CDR3 length: 13 amino acids. Germline values: CDR1 SGHVS, CDR2 FNYEAQ. In DNA form, the CDR3 reads TGTGCCAGCAGCTTAGAAAGCACCGGGGAGCTGTTTTTT. This codes for CASSLESTGELFF.

This clone is a singleton in its sample. V usage is TRBV27 and J usage is TRBJ1-5; unclear D gene. The germline V and J ends were trimmed by 3 bases and 5 bases, with 8 bases remaining between them. Germline V CDR1 and CDR2: MNHEY, SMNVEV (reference sequence). This CDR3 region has 13 residues. The CDR3 DNA follows: TGTGCCAGCAGTTTCAGTAGATATCAGCCCCAGCATTTT. Its translation is CASSFSRYQPQHF.

This chain joins TRBV29-1 and TRBJ2-7, with D hard to call. The CDR3 runs 13 residues. Germline CDR1 SQVTM, CDR2 ANQGSEA. The ends were cut back, 2 bases at V and 0 bases at J, with 8 bases in the middle. Written as DNA, the CDR3 is TGCAGCGTTGAAATCAGGAGCTCCTACGAGCAGTACTTC. It yields the protein CSVEIRSSYEQYF.

The chain is built from TRBV5-1 and TRBJ2-5; no clear D gene. In germline, CDR1 is SGHRS, CDR2 YFSETQ. The CDR3 covers 14 residues. Trimming pared 4 bases from V and 2 bases from J, leaving 12 bases between. CDR3 nucleotide sequence: TGCGCCAGCAGCCCCATAGAGTCTCAAGAGACCCAGTACTTC. This encodes CASSPIESQETQYF.

The sample holds a few counts of this clone. The chain recombines TRBV29-1 with TRBJ2-7; D is possibly TRBD1 or TRBD2 (5 bases each). This CDR3 has 12 amino acids. V dropped 6 bases and J dropped 4 bases, with 13 bases sitting between them. Germline V lookup: CDR1 SQVTM, CDR2 ANQGSEA. CDR3 amino acids: CSVEGTAYEQYF. Here the CDR3 DNA reads TGCAGCGTAGAGGGGACGGCGTACGAGCAGTACTTC.

This clone turned up a few times. The chain uses TRBV28 and TRBJ2-1; the match to TRBD2 covers 11 bases. The CDR3 runs 15 residues. The V segment lost 6 bases and the J segment 6 bases; nucleotides outside the gene matches: 7. From germline, CDR1 is MDHEN and CDR2 SYDVKM. This CDR3 reads CASRPLAGVLNEQFF. The CDR3 DNA reads as TGTGCCAGCAGACCACTAGCGGGAGTCCTCAATGAGCAGTTCTTC.

The chain links TRBV4-3 to TRBJ2-1; perhaps TRBD2 as D (5 bases). Trimming removed 3 bases at V and 6 bases at J, with 9 bases between. The CDR3 sequence is 13 residues long. Germline V gene data show CDR1 as LGHNA and CDR2 as YSLEER. The CDR3 spells CASSHATTNEQFF. CDR3 in DNA: TGCGCCAGCAGCCACGCGACTACCAATGAGCAGTTCTTC.

The CDR3 bases are TGTGCCAGCAGCGCACAGGGTGGTGGCACAGATACGCAGTATTTT. Protein sequence: CASSAQGGGTDTQYF. The chain links TRBV5-8 to TRBJ2-3; D possibly corresponds to TRBD1 (6 bases). The CDR3 totals 15 residues. The V gene's germline CDR1 is SGHTS and CDR2 YDEGEE. The germline V and J ends were trimmed by 4 bases and 1 base, with 13 bases remaining between them.

This clone was picked up a small number of times. V usage is TRBV28 and J usage is TRBJ1-4; 7 bases map to TRBD1. The CDR3 has 13 amino acids. The V segment lost 10 bases and the J segment 5 bases; nucleotides outside the gene matches: 7. The germline gives CDR1 MDHEN, CDR2 SYDVKM. This CDR3 reads CATALGGNEKLFF. The DNA for the CDR3 is TGTGCCACCGCGCTAGGGGGCAATGAAAAACTGTTTTTT.

The rearrangement joins TRBV29-1 to TRBJ2-2; 8 bases line up with TRBD2. CDR3 size: 13 residues. J lost 6 bases, V lost 6 bases, and 6 bases had no gene match. In germline, CDR1 is SQVTM, CDR2 ANQGSEA. CDR3 in amino acids: CSVPGTSSGELFF. The CDR3 bases are TGCAGCGTACCCGGGACTAGTTCCGGGGAGCTGTTTTTT.

This clone was counted a few times. V usage is TRBV29-1 and J usage is TRBJ2-3, with D unclear. The CDR3 length is 13 residues. With 1 base removed from V and 2 bases from J, the gap between germline ends came to 7 bases. Per the germline V gene, CDR1 is SQVTM and CDR2 is ANQGSEA. Here the CDR3 reads CSVEVFNTDTQYF. The DNA for the CDR3 is TGCAGCGTTGAAGTGTTCAACACAGATACGCAGTATTTT.

The chain recombines TRBV28 with TRBJ2-3; D not resolved. Trimming shortened V by 5 bases and J by 0 bases, and 9 bases separated the two germline ends. Germline V gene sequence: CDR1 MDHEN, CDR2 SYDVKM. The CDR3 length is 14 residues. CDR3 nucleotides: TGTGCCAGCAGTCTAGTATACAGCACAGATACGCAGTATTTT. Its protein is CASSLVYSTDTQYF.

The V gene is TRBV28, the J gene TRBJ2-7; D ambiguous. The CDR3 is 13 residues long. V was clipped by 4 bases and J by 4 bases, with 11 bases between them. Germline V lookup: CDR1 MDHEN, CDR2 SYDVKM. Written as DNA, the CDR3 is TGTGCCAGCAGTTCCAAGTGGGTGTACGAGCAGTACTTC. This codes for CASSSKWVYEQYF.